Listed below are T cell receptor beta chains from one sample, sequenced in a study of blood T cell repertoires in COVID-19. TCRdb's table, derived via immunoSEQ multiplex PCR, lists solely in-frame clones and lacks some. The sample shows about 490,000 clones, approximately 85% of them seen only once. Input material: peripheral blood. These receptors were obtained from a human donor in a cohort sampled during active COVID-19. The CDR3 runs from the conserved cysteine through the conserved F or W. Each record gives: CDR3 protein, V gene, clone size, J gene. Expanded clones are given a class, and other clones once, few, many or no size at all.

CASSVESGGTQYF,TRBV9,-,TRBJ2-5
CASRDRPRDTEAFF,TRBV27,-,TRBJ1-1
CASSFAGGYGYTF,TRBV11-3,many,TRBJ1-2
CASSLLLAGRYNEQFF,TRBV14,-,TRBJ2-1
CASSQGTGRHSPLHF,TRBV14,-,TRBJ1-6
CASSVEGRVHNEQFF,TRBV9,-,TRBJ2-1
CASSLVSANYGYTF,TRBV5-6,-,TRBJ1-2
CAISPRMNTEAFF,TRBV10-3,-,TRBJ1-1
CASSQDIRTDTQYF,TRBV4-3,-,TRBJ2-3
CASSRDRTGKLFF,TRBV19,-,TRBJ1-4
CASSSPGQGGGTQYF,TRBV27,-,TRBJ2-3
CASRLRPGDHYEQYF,TRBV11-2,few,TRBJ2-7
CASSLVLADEQFF,TRBV5-6,-,TRBJ2-1
CASSPHPSRDNSPLHF,TRBV5-6,-,TRBJ1-6
CASSLVVSGRAEQFF,TRBV7-2,-,TRBJ2-1
CASSQSGYTF,TRBV6-6,-,TRBJ1-2
CASSFTGGEQYF,TRBV28,-,TRBJ2-7
CASSWQPAAEAFF,TRBV5-1,-,TRBJ1-1
CASGEGRDTQYF,TRBV7-2,-,TRBJ2-3
CASSRDTNTEAFF,TRBV7-9,-,TRBJ1-1
CASSFSQGVAFF,TRBV5-1,few,TRBJ1-1
CASGTRVFEPQHF,TRBV19,-,TRBJ1-5
CASSFRTGGRETQYF,TRBV27,-,TRBJ2-5
CASSLNSLGQGLAETQYF,TRBV7-3,once,TRBJ2-5
CASSPPGGQGVSPLHF,TRBV18,-,TRBJ1-6
CASSQGRSNQPQHF,TRBV3-1/TRBV3-2,-,TRBJ1-5
CATFSSGRAYEQYF,TRBV10-2,-,TRBJ2-7
CASSWGGFRF,TRBV6-5,-,TRBJ1-2
CASSPREEGEQYF,TRBV7-8,-,TRBJ2-7
CAWRSVGELFF,TRBV30,-,TRBJ2-2
CASNPIPRDSLDYGYTF,TRBV19,-,TRBJ1-2
CASRRPEAEAFF,TRBV6-5,-,TRBJ1-1
CASSQDGVWRRQETQYF,TRBV4-3,-,TRBJ2-5
CAWRGDRGDYGYTF,TRBV30,-,TRBJ1-2
CASSLGAGGPITDTQYF,TRBV11-2,once,TRBJ2-3
CASSLEGAYGYTF,TRBV5-4,-,TRBJ1-2
CAWSPTRDSSYEQYF,TRBV30,-,TRBJ2-7
CASSQDPREDSPLHF,TRBV4-2,-,TRBJ1-6
CAISDGGYEQYF,TRBV10-3,-,TRBJ2-7
CSVQGNQPQHF,TRBV20-1,-,TRBJ1-5
CASSQDTGLAGPSQFF,TRBV4-1,once,TRBJ2-1
CASSQTAGPYNEQFF,TRBV3-1/TRBV3-2,-,TRBJ2-1
CATSEQGSNQPQHF,TRBV15,-,TRBJ1-5
CASSFFGTGGDYGYTF,TRBV28,-,TRBJ1-2
CASSQLGSLSGELFF,TRBV14,-,TRBJ2-2
CSVVVLAGVPPIF,TRBV29-1,-,TRBJ2-1
CASSLRGQGKNIQYF,TRBV7-8,few,TRBJ2-4
CASSSVAGGPETQYF,TRBV7-6,-,TRBJ2-5
CASSLGRDSVTDTQYF,TRBV7-2,-,TRBJ2-3
CAWSPGLAGARETQYF,TRBV30,-,TRBJ2-5
CASSPRATGNTEAFF,TRBV7-3,-,TRBJ1-1
CASSDLTSSYEQYF,TRBV6-1,many,TRBJ2-7
CASSYDRGPFYEQYF,TRBV4-1,-,TRBJ2-7
CAISPLQDYGYTF,TRBV10-3,-,TRBJ1-2
CASRPQGNQYTEAFF,TRBV23-1,-,TRBJ1-1